A selection of T cell receptor beta chains follows, all from one sample in a study of shared clonotypes between healthy human individuals. Repertoires were generated with immunoSEQ multiplex PCR, while TCRdb's copy carries only in-frame clones and drops some. This sample has some 2,100,000 clones, with roughly 91% found just once. The sample taken for sequencing was naive CD8+ T cells from PBMCs. The receptors derive from a man in his late teens or twenties in good health. Some clones in this sample may be carry-over from other donors' samples. Both conserved end residues are part of each CDR3. Each record gives: clone size, V gene, D gene, J gene, CDR3 DNA, CDR3 protein. The D gene is left open where the match is weak. Clone size, where shown, is once, few, many, or a class for clones that have expanded.

NA,TRBV30,TRBD1,TRBJ2-7,TGTGCCTGGAGTGTTGGACAGGGGATGAACGAGCAGTACTTC,CAWSVGQGMNEQYF
NA,TRBV6-5,NA,TRBJ1-5,TGTGCCAGCACTTATGGGTTAGGGAGTAGCAATCAGCCCCAGCATTTT,CASTYGLGSSNQPQHF
few,TRBV5-1,TRBD1,TRBJ1-1,TGCGCCAGCAGCTTGTCAGGGGGGAACACTGAAGCTTTCTTT,CASSLSGGNTEAFF
NA,TRBV7-9,TRBD1,TRBJ2-7,TGTGCCAGCAGCCATGGGGACAGACCCTACGAGCAGTACTTC,CASSHGDRPYEQYF
NA,TRBV4-3,TRBD2,TRBJ2-1,TGCGCCAGCAGCCAAGGTGTGGCTAGCGGGAGGTTCAATGAGCAGTTCTTC,CASSQGVASGRFNEQFF
once,TRBV28,NA,TRBJ1-5,TGTGCCAGCAGCCCTGGTGAGCGCAATCAGCCCCAGCATTTT,CASSPGERNQPQHF
NA,TRBV29-1,TRBD2,TRBJ2-3,TGCAGCGTTGAATCCCTAGCGGAAGATACGCAGTATTTT,CSVESLAEDTQYF
NA,TRBV9,NA,TRBJ2-3,TGTGCCAGCAGCCTACAGGGGACTAGCACAGATACGCAGTATTTT,CASSLQGTSTDTQYF
NA,TRBV4-2,TRBD2,TRBJ2-7,TGTGCCAGCAGCCAAGATCCCCTCTTGGGACTAGCGGGGAGGTACGAGCAGTACTTC,CASSQDPLLGLAGRYEQYF
NA,TRBV28,TRBD1,TRBJ2-5,TGTGCCAGCAGACCACATACCGGGACAGGGGGGGAGACCCAGTACTTC,CASRPHTGTGGETQYF
NA,TRBV6-1,TRBD1,TRBJ1-1,TGTGCCAGCAGCGGACAGGAGATGAACACTGAAGCTTTCTTT,CASSGQEMNTEAFF
few,TRBV19,TRBD1,TRBJ1-1,TGTGCCAGTTCGTACAGGGGCACTGAAGCTTTCTTT,CASSYRGTEAFF
NA,TRBV7-9,TRBD2,TRBJ2-1,TGTGCCAGCAGGGTGGGGACTAGCGGGATAAATGAGCAGTTCTTC,CASRVGTSGINEQFF
once,TRBV11-2,NA,TRBJ2-2,TGTGCCAGCACCCAAGTGGGGGCGGGAAAGAACACCGGGGAGCTGTTTTTT,CASTQVGAGKNTGELFF
NA,TRBV14,NA,TRBJ2-1,TGTGCCAGCAGCCTTGCCTCAATACTCTCCTACAATGAGCAGTTCTTC,CASSLASILSYNEQFF
NA,TRBV7-8,TRBD1,TRBJ1-1,TGTGCCAGCAGACAAACAGGGGGCACTGAAGCTTTCTTT,CASRQTGGTEAFF
NA,TRBV23-1,TRBD1,TRBJ1-1,TGCGCCAGCAGTCAACCGGAAGGGGACAGGGCGGAGACTGAAGCTTTCTTT,CASSQPEGDRAETEAFF
NA,TRBV27,NA,TRBJ2-1,TGTGCCAGCAGTTTATTAGGTCCAGGGAGTGAGCAGTTCTTC,CASSLLGPGSEQFF
NA,TRBV7-9,NA,TRBJ1-5,TGTGCCAGCAGCCCTGGGTTCGAAGAGGACCAGCCCCAGCATTTT,CASSPGFEEDQPQHF
NA,TRBV4-3,NA,TRBJ1-2,TGCGCCAGCAGCCAAGGCACAGCTTCCCCTAACTATGGCTACACCTTC,CASSQGTASPNYGYTF
NA,TRBV4-3,NA,TRBJ2-7,TGCGCCAGCAGCCACGACGCGGAGGGCACCTACGAGCAGTACTTC,CASSHDAEGTYEQYF
NA,TRBV7-8,NA,TRBJ2-5,TGTGCCAGCAGCTTAGAGACAGAAGAACAAGAGACCCAGTACTTC,CASSLETEEQETQYF
NA,TRBV18,NA,TRBJ2-2,TGTGCCAGCTCACCACCTGGAGTGTTCAGGGCCGGGGAGCTGTTTTTT,CASSPPGVFRAGELFF
NA,TRBV11-2,NA,TRBJ2-2,TGTGCCAGCAGCTCACGGCAGGGGAGGCTCGGGGAGCTGTTTTTT,CASSSRQGRLGELFF
NA,TRBV7-9,NA,TRBJ1-5,TGTGCCAGCAGCTTAGGGGGGACGCCAGTGGGGCCCCAGCATTTT,CASSLGGTPVGPQHF
NA,TRBV2,NA,TRBJ2-7,TGTGCCAGCACCCCGGGGGACGCTTCCTACGAGCAGTACTTC,CASTPGDASYEQYF
NA,TRBV27,NA,TRBJ2-7,TGTGCCAGCAGTTTATCCAGTCGTTATCAATTCGCCTACGAGCAGTACTTC,CASSLSSRYQFAYEQYF
NA,TRBV9,TRBD1,TRBJ2-1,TGTGCCAGCAGCCCCACGGGCCGGGACAGACAATACAATGAGCAGTTCTTC,CASSPTGRDRQYNEQFF
NA,TRBV19,NA,TRBJ2-1,TGTGCCAGTAGTCCCGCCCCCAGCCTTTTAAGCAATGAGCAGTTCTTC,CASSPAPSLLSNEQFF
few,TRBV27,TRBD2,TRBJ2-1,TGTGCCAGCAGTATTAGCGGGAGCTCCTACAATGAGCAGTTCTTC,CASSISGSSYNEQFF
once,TRBV7-9,NA,TRBJ2-1,TGTGCCAGCAGCCCCTCCGATGGGGAGTCTTACAATGAGCAGTTCTTC,CASSPSDGESYNEQFF
NA,TRBV29-1,NA,TRBJ1-2,TGCAGCGTTCAAAAGGGGTCCTTC,CSVQKGSF
NA,TRBV7-3,TRBD2,TRBJ2-3,TGTGCCAGCAGCCTCGAGGGTAGGCGGGAGCGCACAGATACGCAGTATTTT,CASSLEGRRERTDTQYF
NA,TRBV19,TRBD2,TRBJ2-7,TGTGCCAGTAGTCGACCGGCGGGAGGGGACTACGAGCAGTACTTC,CASSRPAGGDYEQYF
NA,TRBV6-5,NA,TRBJ1-1,TGTGCCAGCAGTTACAGGTCCGGCATGAACACTGAAGCTTTCTTT,CASSYRSGMNTEAFF
NA,TRBV9,TRBD2,TRBJ2-1,TGTGCCAGCAGCCTAACCCCACTTTCCGGGAGGGCTCACAATGAGCAGTTCTTC,CASSLTPLSGRAHNEQFF
NA,TRBV6-1,NA,TRBJ1-1,TGTGCCAGCAGTGAGGGTGGGACAAGTGAAGCTTTCTTT,CASSEGGTSEAFF
once,TRBV28,TRBD2,TRBJ2-3,TGTGCCAGCAGCCCGGGACTAGCGGGGGCGGTGGTTGGTACGCAGTATTTT,CASSPGLAGAVVGTQYF
once,TRBV7-6,TRBD2,TRBJ2-1,TGTGCCAGCAGCTTAATCCGGGAAGCGGGAGGCTACAATGAGCAGTTCTTC,CASSLIREAGGYNEQFF
once,TRBV5-4,NA,TRBJ2-3,TGTGCCAGCAGCTTGGATGGGGGGCTGGGGACAGATACGCAGTATTTT,CASSLDGGLGTDTQYF
NA,TRBV27,NA,TRBJ2-6,TGTGCCAGCAGTTTGAGGACAATCTCCTCTGGGGCCAACGTCCTGACTTTC,CASSLRTISSGANVLTF
NA,TRBV4-3,NA,TRBJ1-2,TGCGCCAGCAGCCAAGTGGTTAGTAGGCAGGGGCTGGGTGGCTACACCTTC,CASSQVVSRQGLGGYTF
once,TRBV4-1,NA,TRBJ1-2,TGCGCCAGCAGCCAATCGGAGCCGCGCTATGGCTACACCTTC,CASSQSEPRYGYTF
NA,TRBV21-1,NA,TRBJ2-1,TGTGCCAGCAGCAACAAGTGGGCGGAGACTAGCGGGGCTAGCTCCTACAATGAGCAGTTCTTC,CASSNKWAETSGASSYNEQFF
NA,TRBV5-6,NA,TRBJ2-5,TGTGCCAGCAGCCTTGACAGGGACTACCAAGAGACCCAGTACTTC,CASSLDRDYQETQYF